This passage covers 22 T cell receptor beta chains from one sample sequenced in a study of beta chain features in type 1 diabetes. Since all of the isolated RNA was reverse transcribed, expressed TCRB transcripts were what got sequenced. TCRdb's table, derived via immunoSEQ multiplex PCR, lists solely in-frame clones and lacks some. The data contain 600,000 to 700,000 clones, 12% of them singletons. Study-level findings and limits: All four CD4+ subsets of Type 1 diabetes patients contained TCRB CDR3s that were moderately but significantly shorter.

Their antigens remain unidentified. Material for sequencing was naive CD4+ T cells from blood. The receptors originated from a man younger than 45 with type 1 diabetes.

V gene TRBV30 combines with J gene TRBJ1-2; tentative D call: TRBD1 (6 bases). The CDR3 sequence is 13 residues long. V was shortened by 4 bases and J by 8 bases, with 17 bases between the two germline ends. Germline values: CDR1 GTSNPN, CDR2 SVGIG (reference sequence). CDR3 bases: TGTGCCTGGACAGTCAGGGGCGGAGGGGGCTACACCTTC. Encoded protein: CAWTVRGGGGYTF.

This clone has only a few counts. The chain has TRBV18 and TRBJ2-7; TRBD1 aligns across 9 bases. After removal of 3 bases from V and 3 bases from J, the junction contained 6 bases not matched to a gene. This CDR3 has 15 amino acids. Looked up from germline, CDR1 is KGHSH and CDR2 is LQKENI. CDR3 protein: CASSPRTGAVYEQYF. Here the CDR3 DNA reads TGTGCCAGCTCACCCCGGACAGGGGCCGTCTACGAGCAGTACTTC.

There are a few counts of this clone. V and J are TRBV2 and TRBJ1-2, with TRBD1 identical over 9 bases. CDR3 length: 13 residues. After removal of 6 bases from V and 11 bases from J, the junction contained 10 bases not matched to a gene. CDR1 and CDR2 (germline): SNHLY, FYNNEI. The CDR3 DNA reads TGTGCCAGCAGGCGAGGGGACAGGGAATTATACACCTTC. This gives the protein CASRRGDRELYTF.

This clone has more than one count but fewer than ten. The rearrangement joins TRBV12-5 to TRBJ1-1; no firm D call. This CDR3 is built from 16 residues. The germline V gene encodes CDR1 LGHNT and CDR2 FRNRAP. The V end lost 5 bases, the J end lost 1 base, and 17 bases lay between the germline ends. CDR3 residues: CASGVESPSRNTEAFF. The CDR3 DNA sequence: TGTGCTAGTGGTGTGGAGTCTCCTAGTAGGAACACTGAAGCTTTCTTT.

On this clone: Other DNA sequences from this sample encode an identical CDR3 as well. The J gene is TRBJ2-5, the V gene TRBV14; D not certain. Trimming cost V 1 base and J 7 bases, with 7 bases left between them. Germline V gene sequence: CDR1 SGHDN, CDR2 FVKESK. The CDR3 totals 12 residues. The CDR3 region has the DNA TGTGCCAGCAGCCAAGTAGGTGGGACCCAGTACTTC. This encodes CASSQVGGTQYF.

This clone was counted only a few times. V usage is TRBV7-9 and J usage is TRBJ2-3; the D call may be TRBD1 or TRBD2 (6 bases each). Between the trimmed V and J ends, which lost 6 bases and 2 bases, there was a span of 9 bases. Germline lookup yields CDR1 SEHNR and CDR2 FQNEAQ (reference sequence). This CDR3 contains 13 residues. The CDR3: CASRGGNTDTQYF. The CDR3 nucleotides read TGTGCCAGCAGAGGGGGGAACACAGATACGCAGTATTTT.

The CDR3 spells CASSVVAGGPTDTQYF. Written as DNA, the CDR3 is TGTGCCAGCAGCGTAGTTGCGGGGGGGCCGACAGATACGCAGTATTTT. The rearrangement links TRBV9 to TRBJ2-3; the match to TRBD2 covers 9 bases. CDR1 SGDLS and CDR2 YYNGEE come from the germline V gene. CDR3 length: 16 residues. The ends lost 0 bases at V and 3 bases at J; junction bases unmatched: 5. The full variable domain, with the rest looked up from reference TRBV9 and TRBJ2-3, is DSGVTQTPKHLITATGQRVTLRCSPRSGDLSVYWYQQSLDQGLQFLIQYYNGEERAKGNILERFSAQQFPDLHSELNLSSLELGDSALYFCASSVVAGGPTDTQYFGPGTRLTVL.

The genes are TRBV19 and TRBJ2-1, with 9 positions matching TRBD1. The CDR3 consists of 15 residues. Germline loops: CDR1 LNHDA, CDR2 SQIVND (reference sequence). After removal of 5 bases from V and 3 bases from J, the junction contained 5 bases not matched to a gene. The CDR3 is CASSPWTGDYNEQFF. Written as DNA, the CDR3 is TGTGCCAGTAGTCCATGGACAGGGGACTACAATGAGCAGTTCTTC.

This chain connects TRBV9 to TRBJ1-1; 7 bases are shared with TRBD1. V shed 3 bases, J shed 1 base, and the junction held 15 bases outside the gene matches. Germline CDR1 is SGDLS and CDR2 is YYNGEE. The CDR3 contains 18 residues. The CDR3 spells CASSGPLYLGQRNTEAFF. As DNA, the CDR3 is TGTGCCAGCAGCGGACCCCTTTATTTGGGACAGAGGAACACTGAAGCTTTCTTT.

Written as DNA, the CDR3 is TGTGCCAGCAGCTTAGCCGGTAGCGGGGCGGCCGGGGAGCTGTTTTTT. This translates into CASSLAGSGAAGELFF. The chain links TRBV7-2 to TRBJ2-2, with 8 bases identical to TRBD2. Germline V gene data show CDR1 as SGHTA and CDR2 as FQGNSA. This CDR3 region has 16 residues. Trimming took 0 bases from V and 6 from J; bases not matched to a gene: 6.

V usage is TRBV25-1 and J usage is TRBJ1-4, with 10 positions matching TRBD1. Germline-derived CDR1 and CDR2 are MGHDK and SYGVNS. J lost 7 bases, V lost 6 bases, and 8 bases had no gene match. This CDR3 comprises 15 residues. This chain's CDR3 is CASSRDRGRVEKLFF. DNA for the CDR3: TGTGCCAGCAGCCGGGACAGGGGCAGAGTTGAAAAACTGTTTTTT.

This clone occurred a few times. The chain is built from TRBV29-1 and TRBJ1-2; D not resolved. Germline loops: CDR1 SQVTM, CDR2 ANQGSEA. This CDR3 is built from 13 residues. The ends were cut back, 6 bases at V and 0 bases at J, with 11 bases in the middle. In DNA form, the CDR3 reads TGCAGCGTCGCCGGACGGACTAACTATGGCTACACCTTC. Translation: CSVAGRTNYGYTF. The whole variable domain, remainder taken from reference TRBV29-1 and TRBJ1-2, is SAVISQKPSRDICQRGTSLTIQCQVDSQVTMMFWYRQQPGQSLTLIATANQGSEATYESGFVIDKFPISRPNLTFSTLTVSNMSPEDSSIYLCSVAGRTNYGYTFGSGTRLTVV.

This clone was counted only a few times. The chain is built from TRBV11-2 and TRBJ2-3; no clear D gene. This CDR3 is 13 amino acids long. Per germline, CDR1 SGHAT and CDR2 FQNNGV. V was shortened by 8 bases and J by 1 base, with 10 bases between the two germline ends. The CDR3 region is CASCVAGTDTQYF. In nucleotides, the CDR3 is TGTGCCAGCTGTGTTGCGGGCACAGATACGCAGTATTTT.

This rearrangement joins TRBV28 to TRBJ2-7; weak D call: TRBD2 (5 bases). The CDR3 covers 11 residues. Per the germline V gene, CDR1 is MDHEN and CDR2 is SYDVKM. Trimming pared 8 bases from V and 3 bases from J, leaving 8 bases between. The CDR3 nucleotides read TGTGCCAGCGGGCGGGTCTACGAGCAGTACTTC. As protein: CASGRVYEQYF.

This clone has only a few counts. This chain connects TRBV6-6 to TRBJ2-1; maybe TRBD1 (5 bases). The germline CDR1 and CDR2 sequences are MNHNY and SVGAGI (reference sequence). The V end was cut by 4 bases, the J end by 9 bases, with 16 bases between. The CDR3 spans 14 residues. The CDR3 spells CASSSEEGALEQFF. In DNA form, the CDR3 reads TGTGCCAGCAGTTCAGAAGAAGGGGCCCTTGAGCAGTTCTTC.

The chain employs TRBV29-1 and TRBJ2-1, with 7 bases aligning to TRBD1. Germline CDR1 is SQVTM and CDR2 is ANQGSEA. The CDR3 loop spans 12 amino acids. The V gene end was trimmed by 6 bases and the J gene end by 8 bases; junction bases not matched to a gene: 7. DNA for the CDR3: TGCAGCGTCGCTCACAGGGGACATGAGCAGTTCTTC. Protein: CSVAHRGHEQFF.

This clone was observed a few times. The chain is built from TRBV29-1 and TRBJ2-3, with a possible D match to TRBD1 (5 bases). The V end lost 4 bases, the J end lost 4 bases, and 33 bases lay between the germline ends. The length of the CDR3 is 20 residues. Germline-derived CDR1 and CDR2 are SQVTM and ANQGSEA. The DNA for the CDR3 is TGCAGCGTTGCCCCCACGGGCCTCAGTGCCTCGGGTAGGGGCCCAGATACGCAGTATTTT. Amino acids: CSVAPTGLSASGRGPDTQYF.

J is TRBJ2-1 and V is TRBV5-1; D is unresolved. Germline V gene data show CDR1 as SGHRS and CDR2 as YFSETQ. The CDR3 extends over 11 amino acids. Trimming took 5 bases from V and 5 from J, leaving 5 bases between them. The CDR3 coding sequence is TGCGCCAGCAGTCGAAACAATGAGCAGTTCTTC. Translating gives CASSRNNEQFF. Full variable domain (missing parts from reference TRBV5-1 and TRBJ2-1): KAGVTQTPRYLIKTRGQQVTLSCSPISGHRSVSWYQQTPGQGLQFLFEYFSETQRNKGNFPGRFSGRQFSNSRSEMNVSTLELGDSALYLCASSRNNEQFFGPGTRLTVL.

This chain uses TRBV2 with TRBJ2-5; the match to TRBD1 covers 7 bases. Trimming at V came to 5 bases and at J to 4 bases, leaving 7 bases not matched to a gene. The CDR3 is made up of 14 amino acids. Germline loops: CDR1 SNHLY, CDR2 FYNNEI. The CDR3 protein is CASSTRQGGETQYF. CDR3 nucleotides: TGTGCCAGCAGTACCCGACAGGGCGGAGAGACCCAGTACTTC.

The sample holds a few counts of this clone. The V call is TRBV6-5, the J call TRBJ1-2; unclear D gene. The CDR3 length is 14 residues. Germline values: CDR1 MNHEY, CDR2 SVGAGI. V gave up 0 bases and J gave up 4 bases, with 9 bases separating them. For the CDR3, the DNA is TGTGCCAGCAGTTACTCAGAGGTCGGCTATGGCTACACCTTC. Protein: CASSYSEVGYGYTF.

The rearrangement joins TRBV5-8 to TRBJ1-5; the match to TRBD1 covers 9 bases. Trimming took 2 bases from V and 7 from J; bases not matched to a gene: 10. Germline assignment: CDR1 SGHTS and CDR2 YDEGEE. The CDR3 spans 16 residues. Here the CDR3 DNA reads TGTGCCAGCAGCTTCGAAGGTGACAGGGGGGGACAGCCCCAGCATTTT. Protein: CASSFEGDRGGQPQHF.

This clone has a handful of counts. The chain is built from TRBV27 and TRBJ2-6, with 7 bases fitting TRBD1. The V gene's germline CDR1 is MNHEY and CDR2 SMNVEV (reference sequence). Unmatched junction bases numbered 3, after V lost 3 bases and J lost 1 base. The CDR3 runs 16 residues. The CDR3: CASSFTGVSGANVLTF. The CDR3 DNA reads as TGTGCCAGCAGTTTCACAGGGGTGTCTGGGGCCAACGTCCTGACTTTC.